The next 2 T cell receptor beta chains were all read from a single sample in a study of low-dose radiotherapy and immunotherapy resistance in tumors. TRAV- and TRBV-specific primers were used for first-strand cDNA, which covered alpha and beta chains. TCRs were put through 15 to 25 PCR cycles of amplification with Phusion. A constant-region primer and the V-primer adapter served as the primer pair. One entry per CDR3 protein, called by TCRdb with MiXCR from the reads. Of 9,500 to 10,000 distinct CDR3 sequences in the sample, about 75% were seen once. These receptors all come from a human donor with advanced metastatic prostate, ovarian, gallbladder or colorectal cancer (not recorded which). This table probably holds off-target reads from a library built for another chain.

The chain has TRBV29-1 and TRBJ2-7; D call uncertain. The germline gives CDR1 SQVTM, CDR2 ANQGSEA. The ends were cut back, 4 bases at V and 2 bases at J, with 12 bases in the middle. The CDR3 runs 13 residues. This CDR3 reads CSVVVRQPYEQYF. CDR3 coding DNA: TGCAGCGTTGTGGTCCGGCAGCCCTACGAGCAGTACTTC.

This chain's CDR3 is CASSLSGTGELFF. Here the CDR3 DNA reads TGTGCCAGCAGCTTAAGCGGCACCGGGGAGCTGTTTTTT. The chain couples TRBV7-3 to TRBJ2-2, with D unclear. This CDR3 contains 13 residues. Germline V CDR1 and CDR2: SGHTA, FQGTGA. V lost 1 base and J lost 4, with 4 bases in between.